Listed below are T cell receptor beta chains from one sample, sequenced in a study of spatial heterogeneity in lung cancer. TCRdb itself ran the 5' RACE reads through MiXCR, one entry per CDR3 protein. The sample holds about 82,000 distinct CDR3 sequences, 10% to 15% seen once. The sample in question was PBMCs, obtained at surgery. Receptors originate from a male donor with early-stage non-small cell lung cancer. The conserved cysteine and the conserved F or W are not part of the CDR3 here.

j_call: TRBJ1-5
v_call: TRBV20-1
cdr3_aa: SASGESNQPQH

j_call: TRBJ2-3
v_call: TRBV20-1
cdr3_aa: SARTGGPDTQY

j_call: TRBJ2-5
v_call: TRBV11-2
cdr3_aa: ASSLRLTRDQETQY

j_call: TRBJ1-2
v_call: TRBV19
cdr3_aa: ASMKDAARSYGYT

j_call: TRBJ2-1
v_call: TRBV19
cdr3_aa: ASSIGTGNEQF

j_call: TRBJ2-3
v_call: TRBV20-1
cdr3_aa: SGLGTDTQY

j_call: TRBJ2-5
v_call: TRBV5-1
cdr3_aa: ASSLESRDGETQY

j_call: TRBJ1-1
v_call: TRBV11-2
cdr3_aa: ASSFIGQFTEAF

j_call: TRBJ2-7
v_call: TRBV19
cdr3_aa: ASKRGGSYEQY

j_call: TRBJ2-2
v_call: TRBV2
cdr3_aa: ASSFHRDVAGELF

j_call: TRBJ1-2
v_call: TRBV18
cdr3_aa: ASSPNKNYGYT

j_call: TRBJ2-7
v_call: TRBV18
cdr3_aa: ASSPTGPSYEQY

j_call: TRBJ2-1
v_call: TRBV18
cdr3_aa: ASSPLDWEDEQF

j_call: TRBJ2-7
v_call: TRBV6-5
cdr3_aa: ASSPDRDSLGEQY

j_call: TRBJ2-2
v_call: TRBV29-1
cdr3_aa: SVVEGALDTGELF

j_call: TRBJ1-1
v_call: TRBV20-1
cdr3_aa: SARDPRVDTEAF

j_call: TRBJ2-3
v_call: TRBV2
cdr3_aa: ASSDSGYSTDTQY

j_call: TRBJ2-3
v_call: TRBV5-1
cdr3_aa: ASSFRTSGSTDTQY

j_call: TRBJ2-3
v_call: TRBV12-3/TRBV12-4
cdr3_aa: ASTPGTSGIPDTQY

j_call: TRBJ2-2
v_call: TRBV5-1
cdr3_aa: ASSLGGTANTGELF

j_call: TRBJ2-5
v_call: TRBV29-1
cdr3_aa: SVEPGETQY

j_call: TRBJ2-1
v_call: TRBV30
cdr3_aa: AWSVAAQVHNEQF

j_call: TRBJ2-1
v_call: TRBV2
cdr3_aa: ASSEETSGGYKQF

j_call: TRBJ2-4
v_call: TRBV29-1
cdr3_aa: SVGIANIQY

j_call: TRBJ2-2
v_call: TRBV24-1
cdr3_aa: ATSSPGGAGELF

j_call: TRBJ2-6
v_call: TRBV6-1
cdr3_aa: ASSEYHSGANVLT

j_call: TRBJ2-7
v_call: TRBV24-1
cdr3_aa: ATSAPDRDYEQY

j_call: TRBJ2-2
v_call: TRBV19
cdr3_aa: ASGQSLPGELF

j_call: TRBJ1-2
v_call: TRBV3-1
cdr3_aa: ASSQDFSYGYT

j_call: TRBJ1-4
v_call: TRBV19
cdr3_aa: ASRGAWDEKLF

j_call: TRBJ2-5
v_call: TRBV12-3/TRBV12-4
cdr3_aa: ASSPTPGTGELTQY

j_call: TRBJ2-1
v_call: TRBV19
cdr3_aa: ASSMKNEQF

j_call: TRBJ2-3
v_call: TRBV20-1
cdr3_aa: SAHGRDRSTDTQY

j_call: TRBJ2-1
v_call: TRBV7-2
cdr3_aa: ASTPWSLQYYNEQF

j_call: TRBJ2-2
v_call: TRBV5-1
cdr3_aa: ASSSHMNTGELF

j_call: TRBJ2-1
v_call: TRBV4-1
cdr3_aa: ASSSTGSRPPYNEQF

j_call: TRBJ1-2
v_call: TRBV6-5
cdr3_aa: ATLSQGYGYT

j_call: TRBJ2-7
v_call: TRBV4-1
cdr3_aa: ASSPTDSVEQY

j_call: TRBJ2-2
v_call: TRBV5-1
cdr3_aa: ASRPTSANTGELF

j_call: TRBJ2-2
v_call: TRBV3-1
cdr3_aa: ASSQDGRTGGELF

j_call: TRBJ2-7
v_call: TRBV29-1
cdr3_aa: SVEERVAQGPYEQY

j_call: TRBJ2-3
v_call: TRBV29-1
cdr3_aa: SVEVRQGVYDTQY

j_call: TRBJ2-3
v_call: TRBV7-9
cdr3_aa: ASSSPGTDTQY

j_call: TRBJ2-5
v_call: TRBV5-6
cdr3_aa: ASSLAMGVVLAGGQETQY

j_call: TRBJ1-5
v_call: TRBV7-9
cdr3_aa: ASSLAGDNQPQH

j_call: TRBJ2-2
v_call: TRBV7-2
cdr3_aa: ASSPTPTGELF

j_call: TRBJ2-2
v_call: TRBV20-1
cdr3_aa: SARGIAGTGELF

j_call: TRBJ1-2
v_call: TRBV6-6
cdr3_aa: ASTLDANYGYT

j_call: TRBJ1-1
v_call: TRBV11-2
cdr3_aa: ASSLNEGVSTEAF

j_call: TRBJ2-2
v_call: TRBV11-3
cdr3_aa: ASSKIYVGGVMNTGELF

j_call: TRBJ1-6
v_call: TRBV5-1
cdr3_aa: ASSLEVAISSPLH

j_call: TRBJ2-7
v_call: TRBV2
cdr3_aa: ASSGADSSYEQY

j_call: TRBJ2-5
v_call: TRBV20-1
cdr3_aa: SALRGFPYQETQY

j_call: TRBJ2-5
v_call: TRBV5-1
cdr3_aa: ASSLELAGVQETQY

j_call: TRBJ1-2
v_call: TRBV3-1
cdr3_aa: ASSQDLVRVYGYT